The present TCR beta chain was sequenced within a study of blood T cells in healthy people across ages. Primers used in a second PCR of roughly 6 to 11 cycles were a sample-barcoded 5' primer and a J-beta primer mix. A template-switch adaptor that had 12 random nucleotides put a tag on each cDNA molecule. TCRdb reprocessed the 5' RACE reads via MiXCR and lists one record per CDR3 protein. Altogether roughly 2 million distinct CDR3 sequences are present, 49% being singletons, with the ten largest covering roughly 2%. The CDR3 consists of 21 residues. Trimming took 5 bases from V and 2 from J, leaving 32 bases between them. CDR1 and CDR2 (germline): SGHAT, FQDESV (reference sequence). Drawing of peripheral blood yielded 8.5 to 10 milliliters from each donor.

The sample comprised blood. This clonotype was sampled from a woman in her thirties or forties in good health. The chain joins TRBV11-1 to TRBJ2-3; perhaps D is TRBD1 or TRBD2 (6 bases each). The CDR3 nucleotides read TGTGCCAGCAGCAATCCCTGGGGGGCAGGGTCGGGCCTGGCCACCACAGATACGCAGTATTTT. Its protein is CASSNPWGAGSGLATTDTQYF.